This note documents a single T cell receptor (beta chain) sequence. The CDR3 runs 13 residues. CDR1 MNHNS and CDR2 SASEGT come from the germline V gene. V was pared by 6 bases and J by 6 bases, with 5 bases of the junction left unmatched. A sample-barcoded 5' primer and a J-beta primer mix were used in a second PCR of about 7 to 12 cycles. With 12 random nucleotides, a template-switch adaptor tagged each individual cDNA molecule. MiXCR was run by TCRdb on the 5' RACE reads, yielding one entry per CDR3 protein. The profile shows fewer than 2 million distinct CDR3 sequences, more than 35% of them singletons. These data originate in a study of blood T cells in healthy people across ages.

This chain uses TRBV6-1 with TRBJ2-4, with TRBD1 matching over 7 bases. The origin of this receptor is a human donor in good health. Material for sequencing was blood. The CDR3 loop is CASRGQVGNIQYF. For the CDR3, the DNA is TGTGCCAGCAGAGGACAGGTGGGAAACATTCAGTACTTC.